The 12 T cell receptor beta chains presented below share a single source sample, sequenced in a study of cytomegalovirus exposure and HLA in healthy donors. PCR employed 60 Vbeta and 13 Jbeta primers. Assay used: immunoSEQ multiplex PCR; TCRdb lists only in-frame clones, some missing. The data show under 200,000 clones, approximately 84% seen once. Sequencing was carried out using PBMCs. Receptors originate from a male donor in good health and CMV-seropositive.

The V gene is TRBV30, the J gene TRBJ2-7; D is possibly TRBD2 (6 bases). The germline CDR1 and CDR2 sequences are GTSNPN and SVGIG (reference sequence). CDR3 size: 13 residues. The V end was cut by 0 bases, the J end by 6 bases, with 12 bases between. CDR3: CAWSVLATGEQYF. Written as DNA, the CDR3 is TGTGCCTGGAGTGTACTAGCAACGGGCGAGCAGTACTTC. The whole variable domain, remainder taken from reference TRBV30 and TRBJ2-7, is SQTIHQWPATLVQPVGSPLSLECTVEGTSNPNLYWYRQAAGRGLQLLFYSVGIGQISSEVPQNLSASRPQDRQFILSSKKLLLSDSGFYLCAWSVLATGEQYFGPGTRLTVT.

For this clone: A read error may produce the germline difference seen at one junction end. This chain uses TRBV9 with TRBJ2-1; 10 bases align to TRBD2. The CDR3 sequence is 17 residues long. In germline, CDR1 is SGDLS, CDR2 YYNGEE. Here the CDR3 reads CASSPPDSGRSSNEQFF. DNA of the CDR3: TGTGCCAGCAGCCCCCCCGATAGCGGGAGGTCCTCCAATGAGCAGTTCTTC.

The chain is built from TRBV11-1 and TRBJ1-1; D unclear. CDR1 and CDR2 from the germline V gene are SGHAT and FQDESV (reference sequence). The CDR3 spans 13 residues. Trimming removed 6 bases at V and 5 bases at J, with 13 bases between. Written as DNA, the CDR3 is TGTGCCAGCAGGCTAGCGTCTTATACTGAAGCTTTCTTT. This sequence encodes CASRLASYTEAFF.

CDR3 DNA sequence: TGTGCCAGCAGCTTAGGGACAGGGGGCCACGAGCAGTACTTC. It translates to CASSLGTGGHEQYF. This chain uses TRBV11-3 with TRBJ2-7, with 11 bases aligning to TRBD1. The germline CDR1 and CDR2 sequences are SGHNT and YENEEA. The CDR3 runs to 14 residues. Trimming took 1 base from V and 5 from J; bases not matched to a gene: 1.

As DNA, the CDR3 is TGTGCCTCCTTCCCGGGACTAGGCTACGAGCAGTACTTC. Protein product: CASFPGLGYEQYF. The chain combines TRBV30 with TRBJ2-7; 8 nucleotides line up with TRBD2. Per germline, CDR1 GTSNPN and CDR2 SVGIG (reference sequence). The CDR3 is 13 amino acids. The V segment lost 7 bases and the J segment 3 bases; nucleotides outside the gene matches: 8.

This clone was found once. V gene TRBV5-4 combines with J gene TRBJ1-3, with D hard to call. V was trimmed by 0 bases and J by 0 bases, leaving 7 bases between them. The length of the CDR3 is 15 residues. Germline values: CDR1 SGHNT, CDR2 YYREEE (reference sequence). The CDR3 protein is CASSLGRSSGNTIYF. The CDR3 region has the DNA TGTGCCAGCAGCTTGGGACGGAGCTCTGGAAACACCATATATTTT.

Note on this clone: Distinct nucleotide sequences in the sample also encode this CDR3. This sequence joins TRBV28 and TRBJ2-7; D perhaps matches TRBD1 (6 bases). In germline, CDR1 is MDHEN, CDR2 SYDVKM. This CDR3 comprises 14 residues. V was shortened by 6 bases and J by 4 bases, with 16 bases between the two germline ends. CDR3 protein: CASRATGEAYEQYF. CDR3 sequence (DNA): TGTGCCAGCAGGGCGACAGGAGAAGCTTACGAGCAGTACTTC.

The genes are TRBV5-6 and TRBJ2-7, with 11 bases aligning to TRBD2. Germline V gene lookup returns CDR1 SGHDT and CDR2 YYEEEE. Germline trimming cut 3 bases from V and 1 base from J; bases unmatched to any gene: 3. The CDR3 extends over 15 amino acids. Here the CDR3 DNA reads TGTGCCAGCAGCTCCGGGACTAGCGGTTCCTACGAGCAGTACTTC. This encodes CASSSGTSGSYEQYF.

V is TRBV2 and J is TRBJ2-3; D ambiguous. CDR3 length: 11 amino acids. With 10 bases removed from V and 4 bases from J, the gap between germline ends came to 9 bases. CDR1 is SNHLY, CDR2 FYNNEI, per germline. The CDR3 DNA sequence: TGTGCCACCCAGTTATCAGATACGCAGTATTTT. It translates to CATQLSDTQYF.

The chain recombines TRBV19 with TRBJ1-2, with 10 nucleotides matching TRBD1. Per the germline V gene, CDR1 is LNHDA and CDR2 is SQIVND (reference sequence). V trimming: 4 bases; J trimming: 6 bases; junction bases outside the gene matches: 5. The CDR3 extends over 14 amino acids. The CDR3 region has the DNA TGTGCCAGTAGTAGGGGGACAGGGGTTAATGGCTACACCTTC. It codes for CASSRGTGVNGYTF.

This clone was observed a few times. This chain links TRBV5-1 with TRBJ1-3; D remains unclear. The V gene lost 0 bases and the J gene lost 0 bases, with 7 bases spanning the gap. The CDR3 consists of 15 residues. The germline gives CDR1 SGHRS, CDR2 YFSETQ. Here the CDR3 DNA reads TGCGCCAGCAGCTTGGTAGCCAACTCTGGAAACACCATATATTTT. Translating gives CASSLVANSGNTIYF.

The CDR3 DNA reads as TGTGCCAGCAGCTTAGGGGCTGGAGGGCCTTCCGAGCAGTACTTC. The encoded protein is CASSLGAGGPSEQYF. This chain uses TRBV11-2 with TRBJ2-7; TRBD2 might be the D (6 bases). Germline-derived CDR1 and CDR2 are SGHAT and FQNNGV. V dropped 1 base and J dropped 6 bases, with 16 bases sitting between them. The CDR3 contains 15 residues.